One sample yielded the 12 T cell receptor beta chains listed below, sequenced in a study of cytomegalovirus exposure and HLA in healthy donors. The primer mix had 60 Vbeta and 13 Jbeta primers. Assay used: immunoSEQ multiplex PCR; TCRdb lists only in-frame clones, some missing. The repertoire has some 200,000 clones, almost 70% of them found once; the top ten carry 2% to 3%. The sample consisted of PBMCs. The receptors shown here come from a man between 40 and 49 years old in good health and CMV-seropositive.

The CDR3 DNA reads as TGTGCCAGTACCCCCCGAACAGGGGCTGATATAGCTTTCTTT. It codes for CASTPRTGADIAFF. The rearrangement joins TRBV19 to TRBJ1-1; 7 bases agree with TRBD1. Trimming took 7 bases from V and 10 from J; bases not matched to a gene: 15. Looked up from germline, CDR1 is LNHDA and CDR2 is SQIVND (reference sequence). CDR3 length: 14 residues.

There are a few counts of this clone. The chain's CDR3 is CASSLQPPGLGFNERQFF. The CDR3 bases are TGTGCCAGCAGCTTACAACCCCCGGGACTAGGTTTCAATGAGCGGCAGTTCTTC. This chain links TRBV13 with TRBJ2-1; 8 nucleotides agree with TRBD2. CDR3 length: 18 amino acids. CDR1 PRHDT and CDR2 FYEKMQ come from the germline V gene (reference sequence). Trimming removed 2 bases from V and 12 bases from J; junction bases left unmatched: 21.

About this clone itself: Relative to the germline gene, one junction end is altered; a read error may explain this. This rearrangement joins TRBV18 to TRBJ2-1, with D maybe TRBD2 (6 bases). Per the germline V gene, CDR1 is KGHSH and CDR2 is LQKENI. The CDR3 totals 14 residues. CDR3 amino acids: CASTPMEGYNEQFF. The CDR3 bases are TGTGCCAGCACACCGATGGAGGGATACAATGAGCAGTTCTTC.

J is TRBJ2-7 and V is TRBV7-6; D not resolved. Germline assignment: CDR1 SGHVS and CDR2 FNYEAQ. The CDR3 sequence is 14 residues long. The germline V and J ends were trimmed by 0 bases and 2 bases, with 8 bases remaining between them. CDR3 DNA sequence: TGTGCCAGCAGCTTAGCCCCGGAGACCTACGAGCAGTACTTC. Its protein product is CASSLAPETYEQYF. The variable domain in full, completed from reference TRBV7-6 and TRBJ2-7, reads GAGVSQSPRYKVTKRGQDVALRCDPISGHVSLYWYRQALGQGPEFLTYFNYEAQQDKSGLPNDRFSAERPEGSISTLTIQRTEQRDSAMYRCASSLAPETYEQYFGPGTRLTVT.

The gene calls are TRBV4-3 and TRBJ2-7; 10 bases are shared with TRBD2. CDR1 is LGHNA, CDR2 YSLEER, per germline. The trim removed 5 bases at V and 0 bases at J, leaving 19 bases unmatched. The CDR3 spans 20 residues. CDR3 region: CASSAQVQRGGVGGSYEQYF. The CDR3 DNA is TGCGCCAGCAGCGCCCAGGTTCAGCGGGGGGGAGTCGGCGGCTCCTACGAGCAGTACTTC.

The V call is TRBV6-5, the J call TRBJ2-1; perhaps TRBD1 as D (5 bases). V was clipped by 0 bases and J by 8 bases, with 14 bases between them. In germline, CDR1 is MNHEY, CDR2 SVGAGI. The CDR3 covers 15 residues. CDR3 sequence (DNA): TGTGCCAGCAGTTACTCGGAAGGGGCCGGCTATGAGCAGTTCTTC. Amino acid sequence: CASSYSEGAGYEQFF.

This clone was picked up one time. This rearrangement joins TRBV7-7 to TRBJ2-2, with 12 bases identical to TRBD2. This CDR3 is 19 amino acids long. The ends lost 4 bases at V and 0 bases at J; junction bases unmatched: 9. The germline gives CDR1 SSHAT, CDR2 FNYEAQ (reference sequence). DNA for the CDR3: TGTGCCAGCAGCTCACTACTAGCGGGGGGTGCTGCGAACACCGGGGAGCTGTTTTTT. Its translation is CASSSLLAGGAANTGELFF.

The rearrangement uses TRBV15 and TRBJ1-4; the match to TRBD1 covers 9 bases. V shed 3 bases and J 3 bases; nucleotides not matched to a gene: 8. This CDR3 has 17 residues. Looked up from germline, CDR1 is LNHNV and CDR2 is YYDKDF (reference sequence). The CDR3 nucleotides read TGTGCCACCAGCAGTACAGTACAGGGGGCTGCTAATGAAAAACTGTTTTTT. Translation gives CATSSTVQGAANEKLFF.

The gene calls are TRBV13 and TRBJ2-3, with D possibly matching TRBD2 (6 bases). The V end was cut by 3 bases, the J end by 2 bases, with 15 bases between. CDR3 length: 16 residues. The germline CDR1 and CDR2 sequences are PRHDT and FYEKMQ (reference sequence). CDR3 nucleotides: TGTGCCAGCAGCTTCCCCCTGGCGGGGTCCACAGATACGCAGTATTTT. Translating it yields CASSFPLAGSTDTQYF.

The V gene is TRBV7-2, the J gene TRBJ2-1; 8 bases match TRBD2. Germline assignment: CDR1 SGHTA and CDR2 FQGNSA. Trimming removed 2 bases from V and 10 bases from J; junction bases left unmatched: 10. There are 15 residues in the CDR3. CDR3 DNA: TGTGCCAGCAGCTTAAACGGGGGGGCCGAGGAGGAGCAGTTCTTC. Encoded protein: CASSLNGGAEEEQFF.

The chain couples TRBV5-1 to TRBJ1-1; weak D call: TRBD1 (5 bases). Trimming took 0 bases from V and 8 from J, leaving 11 bases between them. The CDR3 is 13 residues long. CDR1 and CDR2 (germline): SGHRS, YFSETQ. The CDR3: CASSLGQGEEAFF. As DNA, the CDR3 is TGCGCCAGCAGCTTGGGGCAGGGTGAGGAAGCTTTCTTT.

The chain recombines TRBV18 with TRBJ1-2; the match to TRBD1 covers 9 bases. The CDR3 runs 17 residues. The trim removed 0 bases at V and 5 bases at J, leaving 10 bases unmatched. Germline V gene data show CDR1 as KGHSH and CDR2 as LQKENI. CDR3 region: CASSPPGTGNIGYGYTF. The CDR3 nucleotides are TGTGCCAGCTCACCACCGGGGACAGGGAATATTGGGTATGGCTACACCTTC.